These 8 T cell receptor beta chains share one sample of origin, sequenced in a study of cytomegalovirus exposure and HLA in healthy donors. The PCR ran on 60 Vbeta and 13 Jbeta primers. Data came from immunoSEQ multiplex PCR; TCRdb stores just in-frame clones and leaves some out. Its table records some 120,000 clones. The sample consisted of PBMCs. These receptors all stem from a woman aged 55-70 years in good health and CMV-seronegative.

Details on this clone: Other DNA sequences in this specimen translate into the identical CDR3. This sequence joins TRBV7-9 and TRBJ1-1; D uncertain. V was clipped by 1 base and J by 2 bases, with 8 bases between them. CDR3 length: 14 amino acids. CDR1 is SEHNR and CDR2 is FQNEAQ in the germline V gene (reference sequence). CDR3 region: CASSLVRENTEAFF. Written as DNA, the CDR3 is TGTGCCAGCAGCTTAGTTCGGGAAAACACTGAAGCTTTCTTT.

The chain carries TRBV7-9 and TRBJ1-2, with TRBD1 identical over 11 bases. The germline V gene encodes CDR1 SEHNR and CDR2 FQNEAQ (reference sequence). This CDR3 is built from 16 residues. With V trimmed by 4 bases and J by 7 bases, 11 bases remained unmatched. CDR3 sequence: CASSSNGQGAASGYTF. The CDR3 DNA is TGTGCCAGCAGCTCAAATGGACAGGGGGCGGCCTCTGGCTACACCTTC.

The CDR3 DNA reads TGCGCCAGCAGTCGCCCGGGACAGGGTATTGGCAATCAGCCCCAGCATTTT. Protein product: CASSRPGQGIGNQPQHF. This chain connects TRBV23-1 to TRBJ1-5, with 9 bases that match TRBD1. TRBV23-1 is an open reading frame, and its role is uncertain. Trimming cost V 4 bases and J 2 bases; bases outside gene matches: 9. This CDR3 has 17 amino acids.

V gene TRBV19 combines with J gene TRBJ2-1, with 7 bases fitting TRBD2. Germline CDR1 and CDR2: LNHDA and SQIVND (reference sequence). The CDR3 sequence is 16 residues long. The V segment lost 4 bases and the J segment 6 bases; nucleotides outside the gene matches: 12. CDR3 protein: CASSRTSNSASNEQFF. The CDR3 DNA is TGTGCCAGTAGTAGGACTAGTAATTCGGCTAGCAATGAGCAGTTCTTC.

The CDR3: CASSWEPGGRWTGELFF. The CDR3 region has the DNA TGTGCCAGCAGTTGGGAACCCGGGGGGCGGTGGACCGGGGAGCTGTTTTTT. The V gene is TRBV28, the J gene TRBJ2-2; possibly TRBD2 for D (7 bases). This CDR3 comprises 17 residues. Looked up from germline, CDR1 is MDHEN and CDR2 is SYDVKM. Trimming removed 4 bases from V and 5 bases from J, with 20 bases in between.

The V call is TRBV5-6, the J call TRBJ2-7, with 7 bases identical to TRBD1. The CDR3 contains 13 residues. Germline V gives CDR1 SGHDT, CDR2 YYEEEE. Unmatched junction bases numbered 7, after V lost 4 bases and J lost 6 bases. The CDR3 here is CASSVSPGGEQYF. DNA of the CDR3: TGTGCCAGCAGCGTCTCCCCAGGGGGCGAGCAGTACTTC.

The V call is TRBV2, the J call TRBJ2-2; 7 nucleotides match TRBD1. Looked up from germline, CDR1 is SNHLY and CDR2 is FYNNEI. J was trimmed by 1 base and V by 6 bases; bases with no gene match: 2. CDR3 length equals 14 residues. This CDR3 is CASRRDRNTGELFF. Here the CDR3 DNA reads TGTGCCAGCAGGAGGGACAGGAACACCGGGGAGCTGTTTTTT. Variable domain in full (rest from reference TRBV2 and TRBJ2-2): EPEVTQTPSHQVTQMGQEVILRCVPISNHLYFYWYRQILGQKVEFLVSFYNNEISEKSEIFDDQFSVERPDGSNFTLKIRSTKLEDSAMYFCASRRDRNTGELFFGEGSRLTVL.

V usage is TRBV2 and J usage is TRBJ2-2, with 10 bases matching TRBD2. V shed 9 bases, J shed 2 bases, and the junction held 3 bases outside the gene matches. Germline assignment: CDR1 SNHLY and CDR2 FYNNEI. This CDR3 is built from 14 residues. The CDR3 DNA sequence: TGTGCCAGTCGGACTAGCGGAAACACCGGGGAGCTGTTTTTT. This translates into CASRTSGNTGELFF.